Below are 2 T cell receptor beta chains sequenced from a single sample in a study of naive and memory T cell subsets. A UMI-containing oligonucleotide was joined by 3' ligation to the TCR cDNA template. The SP2 primer and nested alpha and beta constant region primers amplified ligated cDNA in four rounds. TCRdb called the 5' RACE reads again in MiXCR, with one record for every CDR3 protein. The repertoire holds roughly 48,000 distinct CDR3 sequences, about 4.8% seen once, with approximately 0.84% in the top ten. These receptor sequences come from a female donor in good health.

This clonotype was observed at least ten times. The rearrangement links TRBV6-5 to TRBJ1-6; 7 bases line up with TRBD1. The ends lost 2 bases at V and 5 bases at J; junction bases unmatched: 15. Germline V CDR1 and CDR2: MNHEY, SVGAGI. The length of the CDR3 is 19 residues. The CDR3 loop reads CASSYRDSPSPKNNSPLHF. Here the CDR3 DNA reads TGTGCCAGCAGTTACCGGGACAGCCCCAGTCCCAAAAATAATTCACCCCTCCACTTT.

In this sample, this clonotype turned up many times. The chain combines TRBV6-5 with TRBJ1-3; weak D call: TRBD1 (5 bases). There are 13 residues in the CDR3. Trimming stripped 6 bases from V and 1 base from J, with 7 bases between. Germline CDR1 and CDR2: MNHEY and SVGAGI. CDR3 sequence (DNA): TGTGCCAGCAGAAGACAGTCTGGAAACACCATATATTTT. It yields the protein CASRRQSGNTIYF.